The sequence of this TCR beta chain was determined in a study of cytomegalovirus exposure and HLA in healthy donors. CDR1 and CDR2 (germline): SEHNR, FQNEAQ (reference sequence). This CDR3 region has 16 residues. After removal of 4 bases from V and 6 bases from J, the junction contained 11 bases not matched to a gene. The PCR ran on 60 Vbeta and 13 Jbeta primers. Assay: immunoSEQ multiplex PCR; the TCRdb copy retains only in-frame clones and omits some. Among some 160,000 clones listed, approximately 81% were seen once. Sample: PBMCs. The sequence was collected from a woman in her thirties or forties in good health and CMV-seropositive. The chain links TRBV7-9 to TRBJ2-1, with 8 nucleotides matching TRBD2. For the CDR3, the DNA is TGTGCCAGCAGCTCCTTAGCGGGAAAGGCCAGCAATGAGCAGTTCTTC. Amino acids: CASSSLAGKASNEQFF.